This TCR beta chain appears in the sequencing data of a study of sequential checkpoint blockade in melanoma. Study overall: Arm A got nivolumab then ipilimumab; arm B the reverse, 1:1.

The protocol was immunoSEQ multiplex PCR, while the TCRdb copy is restricted to in-frame clones and leaves out a portion. The sample contains 15,000 to 20,000 clones, 69% of which appear only once. As for treatment: randomized to nivolumab then ipilimumab (arm A) or the reverse (arm B). Live CD3+CD8+ CD19− CD56− cells were sorted from PBMCs. This CDR3 contains 15 residues. Germline V gene lookup returns CDR1 SNHLY and CDR2 FYNNEI. The ends were cut back, 3 bases at V and 3 bases at J, with 9 bases in the middle. Material: CD8+ T cells sorted from blood (inferred from file names), obtained from a patient given nivolumab and ipilimumab in sequence. The sequence was collected from a human donor with melanoma. The chain joins TRBV2 to TRBJ1-6; perhaps TRBD1 as D (5 bases). This chain's CDR3 is CASSDRVRYNSPLHF. Written as DNA, the CDR3 is TGTGCCAGCAGTGACAGGGTCCGCTATAATTCACCCCTCCACTTT. Complete variable domain (other parts from reference TRBV2 and TRBJ1-6): EPEVTQTPSHQVTQMGQEVILRCVPISNHLYFYWYRQILGQKVEFLVSFYNNEISEKSEIFDDQFSVERPDGSNFTLKIRSTKLEDSAMYFCASSDRVRYNSPLHFGNGTRLTVT.